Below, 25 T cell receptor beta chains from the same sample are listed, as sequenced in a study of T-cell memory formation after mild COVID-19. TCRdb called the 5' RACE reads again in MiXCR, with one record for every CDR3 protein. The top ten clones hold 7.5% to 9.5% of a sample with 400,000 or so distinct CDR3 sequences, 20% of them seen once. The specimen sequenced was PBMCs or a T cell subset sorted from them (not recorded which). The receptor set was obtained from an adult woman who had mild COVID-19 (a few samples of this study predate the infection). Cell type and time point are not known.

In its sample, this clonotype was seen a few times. The CDR3 DNA sequence: TGTGCCAGCAGCTTACGACAACCTCGGGACACTGAAGCTTTCTTT. Amino acids: CASSLRQPRDTEAFF. The V and J genes are TRBV7-2 and TRBJ1-1; D call uncertain. The CDR3 has 15 residues. V was cut by 2 bases and J by 3 bases, with 13 bases left in between. CDR1 and CDR2 (germline): SGHTA, FQGNSA.

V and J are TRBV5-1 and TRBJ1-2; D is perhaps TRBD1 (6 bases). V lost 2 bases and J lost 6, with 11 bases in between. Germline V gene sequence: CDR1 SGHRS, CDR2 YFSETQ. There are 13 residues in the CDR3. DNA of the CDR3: TGCGCCAGCAGCTTCGAACAGGGTCATGGCTACACCTTC. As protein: CASSFEQGHGYTF.

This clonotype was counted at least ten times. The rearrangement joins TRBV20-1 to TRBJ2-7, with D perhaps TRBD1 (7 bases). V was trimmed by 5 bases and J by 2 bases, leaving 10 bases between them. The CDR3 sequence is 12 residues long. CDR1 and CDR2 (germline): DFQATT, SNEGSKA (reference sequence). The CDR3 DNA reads TGCAGTGCTCGCGGGACAGCCTACGAGCAGTACTTC. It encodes CSARGTAYEQYF.

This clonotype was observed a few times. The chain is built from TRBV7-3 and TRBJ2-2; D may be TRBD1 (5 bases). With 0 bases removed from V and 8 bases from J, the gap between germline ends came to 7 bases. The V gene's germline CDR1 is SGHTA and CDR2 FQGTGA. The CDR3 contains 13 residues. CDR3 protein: CASSLTGPGELFF. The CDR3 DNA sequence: TGTGCCAGCAGCTTAACGGGGCCGGGGGAGCTGTTTTTT. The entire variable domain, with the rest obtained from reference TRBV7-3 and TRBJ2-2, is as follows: GAGVSQTPSNKVTEKGKYVELRCDPISGHTALYWYRQSLGQGPEFLIYFQGTGAADDSGLPNDRFFAVRPEGSVSTLKIQRTERGDSAVYLCASSLTGPGELFFGEGSRLTVL.

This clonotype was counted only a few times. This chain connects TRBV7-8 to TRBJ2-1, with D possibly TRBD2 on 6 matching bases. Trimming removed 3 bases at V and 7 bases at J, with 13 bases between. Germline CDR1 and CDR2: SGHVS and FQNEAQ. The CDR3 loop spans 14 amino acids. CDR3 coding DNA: TGTGCCAGCAGCTTTGGCCGGGAGATGAATGAGCAGTTCTTC. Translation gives CASSFGREMNEQFF.

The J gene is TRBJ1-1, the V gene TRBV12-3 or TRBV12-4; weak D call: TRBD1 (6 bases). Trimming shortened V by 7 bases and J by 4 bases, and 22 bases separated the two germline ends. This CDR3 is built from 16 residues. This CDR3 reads CASMGAEIVLSTEAFF. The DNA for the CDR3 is TGTGCCAGCATGGGGGCTGAGATAGTGTTAAGCACTGAAGCTTTCTTT.

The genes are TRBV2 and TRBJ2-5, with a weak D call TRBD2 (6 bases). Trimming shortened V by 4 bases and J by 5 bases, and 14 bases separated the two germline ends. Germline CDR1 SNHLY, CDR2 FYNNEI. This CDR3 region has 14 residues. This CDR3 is CASSGRLARETQYF. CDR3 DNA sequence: TGTGCCAGCAGTGGTCGTCTAGCGAGGGAGACCCAGTACTTC.

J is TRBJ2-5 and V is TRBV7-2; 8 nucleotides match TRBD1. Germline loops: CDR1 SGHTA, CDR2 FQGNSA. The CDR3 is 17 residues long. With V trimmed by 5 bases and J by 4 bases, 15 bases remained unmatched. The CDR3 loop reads CASSPVGAGGRRETQYF. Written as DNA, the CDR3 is TGTGCCAGCAGCCCCGTGGGGGCAGGGGGCCGACGAGAGACCCAGTACTTC. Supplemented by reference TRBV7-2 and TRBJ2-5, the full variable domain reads GAGVSQSPSNKVTEKGKDVELRCDPISGHTALYWYRQSLGQGLEFLIYFQGNSAPDKSGLPSDRFSAERTGGSVSTLTIQRTQQEDSAVYLCASSPVGAGGRRETQYFGPGTRLLVL.

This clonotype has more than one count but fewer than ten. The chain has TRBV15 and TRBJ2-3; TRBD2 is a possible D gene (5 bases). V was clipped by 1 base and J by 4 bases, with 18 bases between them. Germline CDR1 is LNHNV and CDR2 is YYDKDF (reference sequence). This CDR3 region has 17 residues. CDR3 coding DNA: TGTGCCACCAGCAGAGGCCTTGGCGGAGCGGTGTCAGATACGCAGTATTTT. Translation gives CATSRGLGGAVSDTQYF. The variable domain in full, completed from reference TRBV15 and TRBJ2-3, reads DAMVIQNPRYQVTQFGKPVTLSCSQTLNHNVMYWYQQKSSQAPKLLFHYYDKDFNNEADTPDNFQSRRPNTSFCFLDIRSPGLGDTAMYLCATSRGLGGAVSDTQYFGPGTRLTVL.

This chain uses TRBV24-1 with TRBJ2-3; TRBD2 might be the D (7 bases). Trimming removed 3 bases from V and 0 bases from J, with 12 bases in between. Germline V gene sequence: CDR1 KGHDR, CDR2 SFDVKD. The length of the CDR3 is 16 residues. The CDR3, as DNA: TGTGCCACCAGTGATAGGGGGGGACCGAGCACAGATACGCAGTATTTT. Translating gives CATSDRGGPSTDTQYF.

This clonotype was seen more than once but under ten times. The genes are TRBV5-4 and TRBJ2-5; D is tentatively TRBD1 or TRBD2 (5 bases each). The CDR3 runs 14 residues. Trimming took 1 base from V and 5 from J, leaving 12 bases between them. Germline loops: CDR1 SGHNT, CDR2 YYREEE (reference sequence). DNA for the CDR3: TGTGCCAGCAGCTTGAGAGGGACCGGGGAGACCCAGTACTTC. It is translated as CASSLRGTGETQYF.

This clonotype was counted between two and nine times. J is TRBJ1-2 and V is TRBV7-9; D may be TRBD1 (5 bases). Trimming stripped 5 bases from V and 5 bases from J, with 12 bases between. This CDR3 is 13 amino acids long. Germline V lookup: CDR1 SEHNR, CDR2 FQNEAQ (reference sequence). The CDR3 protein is CASSIPPGYGYTF. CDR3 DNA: TGTGCCAGCAGCATCCCTCCAGGGTATGGCTACACCTTC.

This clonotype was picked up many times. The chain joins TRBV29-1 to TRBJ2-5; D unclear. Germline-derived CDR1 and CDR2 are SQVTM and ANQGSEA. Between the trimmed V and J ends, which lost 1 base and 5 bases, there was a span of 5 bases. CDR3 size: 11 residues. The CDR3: CSVEVGETQYF. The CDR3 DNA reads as TGCAGCGTTGAAGTTGGGGAGACCCAGTACTTC.

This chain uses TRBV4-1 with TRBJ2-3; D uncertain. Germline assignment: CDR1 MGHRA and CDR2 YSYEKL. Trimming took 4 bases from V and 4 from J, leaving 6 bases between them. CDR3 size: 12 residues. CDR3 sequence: CASSRIADTQYF. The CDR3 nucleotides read TGCGCCAGCAGCCGGATAGCAGATACGCAGTATTTT.

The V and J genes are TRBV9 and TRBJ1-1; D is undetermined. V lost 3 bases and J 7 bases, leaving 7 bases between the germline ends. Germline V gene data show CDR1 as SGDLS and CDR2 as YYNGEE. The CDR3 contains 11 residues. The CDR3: CASSAGNEAFF. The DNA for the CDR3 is TGTGCCAGCAGCGCAGGAAATGAAGCTTTCTTT.

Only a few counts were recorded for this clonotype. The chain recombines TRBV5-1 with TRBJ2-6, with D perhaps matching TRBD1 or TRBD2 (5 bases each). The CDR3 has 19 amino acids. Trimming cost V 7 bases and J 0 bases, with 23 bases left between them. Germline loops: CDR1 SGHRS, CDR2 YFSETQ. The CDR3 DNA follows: TGCGCCAGCGTGGATCCTCTTGGGGGAGTCCTCTCTGGGGCCAACGTCCTGACTTTC. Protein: CASVDPLGGVLSGANVLTF.

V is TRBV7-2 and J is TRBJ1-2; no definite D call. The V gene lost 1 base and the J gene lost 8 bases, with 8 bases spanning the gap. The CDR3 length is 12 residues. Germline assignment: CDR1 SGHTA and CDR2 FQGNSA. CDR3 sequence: CASSLGVSGYTF. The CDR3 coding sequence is TGTGCCAGCAGCTTAGGGGTTTCAGGCTACACCTTC.

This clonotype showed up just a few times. CDR3 loop: CASSTGTERYNEQFF. The CDR3 region has the DNA TGTGCCAGCAGCACCGGGACAGAGAGATACAATGAGCAGTTCTTC. The chain has TRBV6-5 and TRBJ2-1; 7 bases are a match to TRBD1. Germline CDR1 is MNHEY and CDR2 is SVGAGI. V was clipped by 6 bases and J by 4 bases; unmatched bases: 9. The length of the CDR3 is 15 residues.

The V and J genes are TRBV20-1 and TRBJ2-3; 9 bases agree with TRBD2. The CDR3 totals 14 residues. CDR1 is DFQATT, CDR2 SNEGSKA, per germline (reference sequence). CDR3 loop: CTCERGAPGDTQYF. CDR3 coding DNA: TGCACCTGCGAGCGGGGGGCGCCGGGAGATACGCAGTATTTT.

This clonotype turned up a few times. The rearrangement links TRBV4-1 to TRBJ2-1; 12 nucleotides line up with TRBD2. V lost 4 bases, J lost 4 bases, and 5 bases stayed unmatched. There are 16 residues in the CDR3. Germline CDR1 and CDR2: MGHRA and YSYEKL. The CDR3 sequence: CASSRRTSGAYNEQFF. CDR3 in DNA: TGCGCCAGCAGCCGGAGGACTAGCGGGGCGTACAATGAGCAGTTCTTC.

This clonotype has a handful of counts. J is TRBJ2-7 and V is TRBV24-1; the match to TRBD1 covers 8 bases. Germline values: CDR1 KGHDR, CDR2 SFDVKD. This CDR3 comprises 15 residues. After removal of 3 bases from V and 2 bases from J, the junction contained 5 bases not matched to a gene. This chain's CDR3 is CATSDPGTGTYEQYF. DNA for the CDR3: TGTGCCACCAGTGATCCCGGGACAGGAACCTACGAGCAGTACTTC.

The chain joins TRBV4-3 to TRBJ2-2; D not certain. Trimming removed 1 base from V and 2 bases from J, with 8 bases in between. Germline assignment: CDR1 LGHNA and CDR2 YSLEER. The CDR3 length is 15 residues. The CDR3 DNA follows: TGCGCCAGCAGCCAAGCTGATGTTAACACCGGGGAGCTGTTTTTT. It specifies CASSQADVNTGELFF.

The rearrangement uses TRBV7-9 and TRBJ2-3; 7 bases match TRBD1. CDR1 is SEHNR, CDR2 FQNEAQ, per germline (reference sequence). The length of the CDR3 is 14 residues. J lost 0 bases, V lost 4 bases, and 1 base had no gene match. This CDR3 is CASSWDRSTDTQYF. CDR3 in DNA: TGTGCCAGCAGCTGGGACAGAAGCACAGATACGCAGTATTTT.

Here the CDR3 DNA reads TGTGCCAGCAGCCAAGATCTGGGACTAGCGGGAGGGCCGGAATTACACACAGATACGCAGTATTTT. It codes for CASSQDLGLAGGPELHTDTQYF. This rearrangement joins TRBV3-1 to TRBJ2-3; 16 bases are a match to TRBD2. The trim removed 0 bases at V and 2 bases at J, leaving 14 bases unmatched. The CDR3 contains 22 residues. Germline CDR1 reads LGHDT; CDR2 reads YNNKEL (reference sequence).

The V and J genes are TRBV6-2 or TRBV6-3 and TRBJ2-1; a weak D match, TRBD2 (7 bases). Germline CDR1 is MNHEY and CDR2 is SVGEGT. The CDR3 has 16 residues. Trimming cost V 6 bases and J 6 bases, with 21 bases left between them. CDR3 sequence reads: CASSTAWRGGPNEQFF. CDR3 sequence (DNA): TGTGCCAGCAGCACCGCTTGGAGGGGGGGTCCCAATGAGCAGTTCTTC.